This passage covers 27 T cell receptor beta chains from one sample sequenced in a study of cytomegalovirus exposure and HLA in healthy donors. Assay used: immunoSEQ multiplex PCR; TCRdb lists only in-frame clones, some missing. Altogether over 150,000 clones are present, around 96% being singletons, with the ten largest covering roughly 1%. Sequenced input: PBMCs. These receptors were collected from a woman aged 18-29 years in good health and CMV-seronegative.

This chain joins TRBV18 and TRBJ2-1; a weak D match, TRBD2 (6 bases). CDR1 and CDR2 from the germline V gene are KGHSH and LQKENI. The CDR3 runs 15 residues. Deletions cut 2 bases from V and 5 bases from J, with 13 bases between. The CDR3 is CASSPAGFQNNEQFF. The CDR3 DNA reads TGTGCCAGCTCACCAGCGGGGTTCCAGAACAATGAGCAGTTCTTC.

This chain links TRBV27 with TRBJ1-6; 11 nucleotides agree with TRBD1. Looked up from germline, CDR1 is MNHEY and CDR2 is SMNVEV (reference sequence). This CDR3 spans 19 amino acids. The J segment lost 8 bases and the V segment lost 5 bases, leaving 17 bases of the junction unmatched. The CDR3 DNA reads as TGTGCCAGCAGTCCCTACTATAATCCCACGGGACAGGGGGATTCACCCCTCCACTTT. This translates into CASSPYYNPTGQGDSPLHF.

J is TRBJ2-3 and V is TRBV6-5, with 13 positions matching TRBD2. The CDR3 runs 15 residues. CDR1 and CDR2 from the germline V gene are MNHEY and SVGAGI. After removal of 7 bases from V and 3 bases from J, the junction contained 4 bases not matched to a gene. The DNA for the CDR3 is TGTGCCAGCACGACTAGCGGGGGGTGGACAGATACGCAGTATTTT. Translating gives CASTTSGGWTDTQYF.

This sequence joins TRBV19 and TRBJ2-1, with a tentative D call TRBD2 (7 bases). This CDR3 comprises 13 residues. V lost 3 bases to trimming and J lost 10 bases, with 13 bases between them. CDR1 LNHDA and CDR2 SQIVND come from the germline V gene (reference sequence). The CDR3 nucleotides are TGTGCCAGTAGTATGGGGGGGCCGCGGGAGCAGTTCTTC. It is translated as CASSMGGPREQFF.

The rearrangement joins TRBV30 to TRBJ2-5; D possibly corresponds to TRBD2 (7 bases). Trimming shortened V by 1 base and J by 5 bases, and 14 bases separated the two germline ends. This CDR3 has 14 amino acids. Germline-derived CDR1 and CDR2 are GTSNPN and SVGIG (reference sequence). The CDR3 spells CAWSAWGGAETQYF. As DNA, the CDR3 is TGTGCCTGGAGTGCGTGGGGGGGCGCGGAGACCCAGTACTTC.

The chain uses TRBV7-3 and TRBJ2-1; 9 bases agree with TRBD1. This CDR3 is built from 20 residues. In germline, CDR1 is SGHTA, CDR2 FQGTGA. Losses at the gene ends were 2 bases for V and 3 bases for J; bases not matched to a gene: 17. The CDR3 DNA follows: TGTGCCAGCAGCTTACCCGAAAAACCATCGGGACAGGGATTCTACAATGAGCAGTTCTTC. This gives the protein CASSLPEKPSGQGFYNEQFF.

The chain combines TRBV2 with TRBJ1-1; 9 nucleotides agree with TRBD1. V lost 6 bases, J lost 4 bases, and 6 bases stayed unmatched. This CDR3 has 14 amino acids. Germline values: CDR1 SNHLY, CDR2 FYNNEI. In DNA, the CDR3 is TGTGCCAGCAGAGAGACAGGGGGTAGCACTGAAGCTTTCTTT. Translating it yields CASRETGGSTEAFF.

The CDR3: CASSTGVGGPQHF. In DNA, the CDR3 is TGTGCCAGCAGTACAGGGGTAGGGGGGCCCCAGCATTTT. V is TRBV2 and J is TRBJ1-5; 7 nucleotides align to TRBD1. Trimming removed 5 bases from V and 9 bases from J; junction bases left unmatched: 7. Germline assignment: CDR1 SNHLY and CDR2 FYNNEI. The CDR3 runs 13 residues.

This rearrangement joins TRBV19 to TRBJ1-5; no reliable D call. The CDR3 is made up of 12 amino acids. Trimming left V 9 bases short and J 0 bases short, with 6 bases between. Per the germline V gene, CDR1 is LNHDA and CDR2 is SQIVND (reference sequence). The chain's CDR3 is CASHSSNQPQHF. The CDR3 coding sequence is TGTGCCAGCCACAGTAGCAATCAGCCCCAGCATTTT.

V usage is TRBV7-9 and J usage is TRBJ1-2; D gene ambiguous. Trimming pared 6 bases from V and 8 bases from J, leaving 19 bases between. The CDR3 covers 14 residues. Looked up from germline, CDR1 is SEHNR and CDR2 is FQNEAQ (reference sequence). CDR3 amino acids: CASRVPRREEGYTF. DNA for the CDR3: TGTGCCAGCAGGGTCCCGCGGAGGGAGGAAGGCTACACCTTC. The full variable domain, its missing parts supplied by reference TRBV7-9 and TRBJ1-2, is DTGVSQNPRHKITKRGQNVTFRCDPISEHNRLYWYRQTLGQGPEFLTYFQNEAQLEKSRLLSDRFSAERPKGSFSTLEIQRTEQGDSAMYLCASRVPRREEGYTFGSGTRLTVV.

The chain employs TRBV29-1 and TRBJ2-7; TRBD2 might be the D (6 bases). Germline V gives CDR1 SQVTM, CDR2 ANQGSEA. The CDR3 sequence is 13 residues long. Between the trimmed V and J ends, which lost 1 base and 0 bases, there was a span of 7 bases. The CDR3 sequence is CSVEAGSSYEQYF. The CDR3 coding sequence is TGCAGCGTTGAAGCCGGGAGCTCCTACGAGCAGTACTTC.

This clone was counted a few times. CDR3 DNA sequence: TGTGCCTGTTCGACTAGCGGGGCTGCCTCCTACAATGAGCAGTTCTTC. Translation: CACSTSGAASYNEQFF. The V and J genes are TRBV30 and TRBJ2-1; 11 positions match TRBD2. Germline-derived CDR1 and CDR2 are GTSNPN and SVGIG (reference sequence). J lost 0 bases, V lost 6 bases, and 7 bases had no gene match. The CDR3 consists of 16 residues.

This rearrangement joins TRBV2 to TRBJ2-3; D remains ambiguous. V was shortened by 8 bases and J by 0 bases, with 12 bases between the two germline ends. CDR1 and CDR2 (germline): SNHLY, FYNNEI. This CDR3 spans 14 amino acids. The CDR3 DNA follows: TGTGCCAGCTCAGACTGGTTGAGCACAGATACGCAGTATTTT. It yields the protein CASSDWLSTDTQYF.

The J gene is TRBJ2-3, the V gene TRBV10-3, with 14 bases matching TRBD2. CDR1 and CDR2 (germline): ENHRY, SYGVKD. The ends lost 6 bases at V and 5 bases at J; junction bases unmatched: 1. The length of the CDR3 is 14 residues. The chain's CDR3 is CAISGTSGGDTQYF. The CDR3 coding sequence is TGTGCCATCAGCGGGACTAGCGGGGGAGATACGCAGTATTTT.

This chain uses TRBV29-1 with TRBJ2-3; 7 positions agree with TRBD2. The J segment lost 5 bases and the V segment lost 3 bases, leaving 8 bases of the junction unmatched. The CDR3 length is 14 residues. Germline V gives CDR1 SQVTM, CDR2 ANQGSEA. The CDR3 is CSVDRLAVRDTQYF. The CDR3 region has the DNA TGCAGCGTTGATCGGCTAGCGGTACGAGATACGCAGTATTTT.

The CDR3 spells CATSRAGGEQFF. In nucleotides, the CDR3 is TGTGCCACCAGCAGGGCCGGCGGTGAGCAGTTCTTC. This rearrangement joins TRBV15 to TRBJ2-1; unclear D gene. In germline, CDR1 is LNHNV, CDR2 YYDKDF (reference sequence). There are 12 residues in the CDR3. Trimming pared 3 bases from V and 9 bases from J, leaving 9 bases between.

This chain joins TRBV11-3 and TRBJ2-1; TRBD2 is a possible D gene (5 bases). V was cut by 5 bases and J by 0 bases, with 8 bases left in between. Germline CDR1 SGHNT, CDR2 YENEEA. The CDR3 totals 14 residues. CDR3 DNA: TGTGCCAGCAGCCTCCGGGACTCCTACAATGAGCAGTTCTTC. It yields the protein CASSLRDSYNEQFF.

V and J are TRBV7-9 and TRBJ1-1; 8 bases align to TRBD1. The germline gives CDR1 SEHNR, CDR2 FQNEAQ (reference sequence). The CDR3 runs to 16 residues. The V and J ends lost 5 bases and 0 bases, in that order; junction bases with no gene match: 8. The CDR3 sequence is CASSRQGSGVNTEAFF. In DNA form, the CDR3 reads TGTGCCAGCAGCCGACAGGGGTCGGGGGTGAACACTGAAGCTTTCTTT.

This sequence joins TRBV27 and TRBJ1-2; 7 bases align to TRBD1. The CDR3 totals 15 residues. Trimming removed 3 bases from V and 3 bases from J; junction bases left unmatched: 7. CDR1 and CDR2 (germline): MNHEY, SMNVEV (reference sequence). The CDR3 DNA follows: TGTGCCAGCAGTTTTACAGGGGAGGTCCACTATGGCTACACCTTC. This codes for CASSFTGEVHYGYTF.

The J gene is TRBJ1-5, the V gene TRBV19; 9 bases line up with TRBD1. CDR3 length: 15 residues. Germline loops: CDR1 LNHDA, CDR2 SQIVND (reference sequence). J gave up 4 bases and V 6 bases, and 7 bases lay outside the gene matches. The CDR3 nucleotides are TGTGCCAGTAGGGCGGGACAGGGCGGAAATCAGCCCCAGCATTTT. Protein: CASRAGQGGNQPQHF.

V gene TRBV7-3 combines with J gene TRBJ2-1, with TRBD1 identical over 9 bases. CDR1 is SGHTA, CDR2 FQGTGA, per germline. V trimming: 5 bases; J trimming: 6 bases; junction bases outside the gene matches: 11. CDR3 size: 16 residues. The CDR3 here is CASSRGGTGYSNEQFF. In DNA, the CDR3 is TGTGCCAGCAGCAGAGGCGGGACAGGGTACTCCAATGAGCAGTTCTTC.

This clone came up once. Other DNA sequences in this specimen translate into the identical CDR3. The rearrangement links TRBV27 to TRBJ1-2, with D possibly TRBD1 on 6 matching bases. The CDR3 is 13 residues long. CDR1 and CDR2 (germline): MNHEY, SMNVEV (reference sequence). Trimming pared 8 bases from V and 2 bases from J, leaving 12 bases between. The CDR3: CASSLGANYGYTF. The DNA of the CDR3 is TGTGCCAGCTCCCTGGGGGCCAACTATGGCTACACCTTC.

This chain joins TRBV9 and TRBJ2-3; tentative D call: TRBD2 (6 bases). This CDR3 is built from 15 residues. Germline V gene sequence: CDR1 SGDLS, CDR2 YYNGEE. Trimming took 4 bases from V and 5 from J, leaving 17 bases between them. The CDR3 nucleotides read TGTGCCAGCAGCCCCGAGGGAGGCGTCGTAGATACGCAGTATTTT. Its protein is CASSPEGGVVDTQYF.

The count of this clone is one. The rearrangement joins TRBV6-5 to TRBJ2-3; TRBD2 agrees at 14 bases. This CDR3 region has 16 residues. Germline lookup yields CDR1 MNHEY and CDR2 SVGAGI. V lost 0 bases and J lost 8; bases outside the gene matches: 4. The CDR3 region is CASSYSGLAGDSTQYF. CDR3 coding DNA: TGTGCCAGCAGTTACTCGGGACTAGCGGGGGATAGTACGCAGTATTTT.

V and J are TRBV7-9 and TRBJ2-2, with D perhaps TRBD2 (6 bases). The V and J ends lost 4 bases and 0 bases respectively, with 9 bases between them. This CDR3 has 15 residues. Germline CDR1 reads SEHNR; CDR2 reads FQNEAQ (reference sequence). The CDR3 reads CASSSTSSNTGELFF. The CDR3 DNA is TGTGCCAGCAGCTCGACTAGTTCGAACACCGGGGAGCTGTTTTTT.

This clone was counted once. The rearrangement uses TRBV6-5 and TRBJ1-1, with unresolved D. Germline assignment: CDR1 MNHEY and CDR2 SVGAGI. The CDR3 has 13 residues. V lost 5 bases to trimming and J lost 2 bases, with 9 bases between them. The CDR3: CASSLNRNTEAFF. The DNA of the CDR3 is TGTGCCAGCAGTCTCAACAGAAACACTGAAGCTTTCTTT.

DNA of the CDR3: TGTGCCAGCATCGCAGACAATGAGCAGTTCTTC. Amino acids: CASIADNEQFF. The V gene is TRBV27, the J gene TRBJ2-1, with no clear D. CDR1 is MNHEY, CDR2 SMNVEV, per germline (reference sequence). V lost 7 bases and J lost 5, with 6 bases in between. CDR3 length equals 11 residues.